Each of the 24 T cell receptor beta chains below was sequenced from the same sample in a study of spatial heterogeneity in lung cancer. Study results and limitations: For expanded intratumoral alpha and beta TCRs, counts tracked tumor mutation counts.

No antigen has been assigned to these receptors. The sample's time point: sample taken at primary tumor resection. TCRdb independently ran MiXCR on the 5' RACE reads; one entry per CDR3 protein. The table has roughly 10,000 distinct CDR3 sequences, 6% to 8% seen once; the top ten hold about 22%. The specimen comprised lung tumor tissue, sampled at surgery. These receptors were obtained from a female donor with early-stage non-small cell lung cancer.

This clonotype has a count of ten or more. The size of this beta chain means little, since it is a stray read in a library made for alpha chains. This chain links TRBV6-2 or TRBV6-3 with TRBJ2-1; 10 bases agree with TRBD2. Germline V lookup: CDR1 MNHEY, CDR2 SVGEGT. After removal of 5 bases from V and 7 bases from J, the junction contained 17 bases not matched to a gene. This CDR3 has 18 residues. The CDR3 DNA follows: TGTGCCAGCAGTAACCGAACTACCGGGACTAGCGTAGGGAATGAGCAGTTCTTC. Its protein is CASSNRTTGTSVGNEQFF.

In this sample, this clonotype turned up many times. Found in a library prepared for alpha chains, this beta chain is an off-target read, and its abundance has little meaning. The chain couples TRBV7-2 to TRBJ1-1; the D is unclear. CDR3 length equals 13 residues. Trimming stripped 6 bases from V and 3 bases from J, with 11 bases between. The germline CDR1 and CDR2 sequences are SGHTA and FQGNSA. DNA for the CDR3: TGTGCCAGCAGTTTAACTCGATACACTGAAGCTTTCTTT. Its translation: CASSLTRYTEAFF.

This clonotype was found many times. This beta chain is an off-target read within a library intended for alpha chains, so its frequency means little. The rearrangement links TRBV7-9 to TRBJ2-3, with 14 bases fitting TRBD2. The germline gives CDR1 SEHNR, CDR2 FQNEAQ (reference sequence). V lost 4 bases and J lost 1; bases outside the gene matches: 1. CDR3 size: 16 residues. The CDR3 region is CASSSGLAGGTDTQYF. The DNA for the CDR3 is TGTGCCAGCAGCTCGGGACTAGCGGGGGGCACAGATACGCAGTATTTT.

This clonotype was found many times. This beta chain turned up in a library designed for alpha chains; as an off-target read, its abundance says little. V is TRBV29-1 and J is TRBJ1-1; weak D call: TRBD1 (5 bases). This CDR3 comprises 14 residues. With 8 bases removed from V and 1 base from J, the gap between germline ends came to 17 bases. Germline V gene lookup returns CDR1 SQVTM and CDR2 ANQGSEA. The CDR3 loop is CSPREWGPNTEAFF. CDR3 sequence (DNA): TGCAGCCCCCGGGAGTGGGGCCCGAACACTGAAGCTTTCTTT.

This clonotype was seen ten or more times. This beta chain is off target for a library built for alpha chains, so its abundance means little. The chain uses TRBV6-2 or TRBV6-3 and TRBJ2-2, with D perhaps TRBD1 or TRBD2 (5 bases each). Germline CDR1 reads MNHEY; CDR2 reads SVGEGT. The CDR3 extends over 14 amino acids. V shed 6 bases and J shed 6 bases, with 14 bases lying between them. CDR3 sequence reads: CASRGVGASGELFF. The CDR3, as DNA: TGTGCCAGCAGGGGGGTCGGGGCATCCGGGGAGCTGTTTTTT.

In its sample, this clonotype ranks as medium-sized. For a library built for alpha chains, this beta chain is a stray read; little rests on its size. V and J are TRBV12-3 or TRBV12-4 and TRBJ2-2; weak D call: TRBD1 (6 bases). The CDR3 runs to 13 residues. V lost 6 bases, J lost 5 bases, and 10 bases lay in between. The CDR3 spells CASRGAGTGELFF. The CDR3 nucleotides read TGTGCCAGCAGGGGGGCCGGTACCGGGGAGCTGTTTTTT.

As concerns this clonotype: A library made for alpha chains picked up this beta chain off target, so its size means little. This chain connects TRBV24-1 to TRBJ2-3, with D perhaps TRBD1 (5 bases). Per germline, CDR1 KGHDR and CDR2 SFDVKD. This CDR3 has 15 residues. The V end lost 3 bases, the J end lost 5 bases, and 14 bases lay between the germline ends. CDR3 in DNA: TGTGCCACCAGTGATCCCGTTCAGGGTGGAGATACGCAGTATTTT. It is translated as CATSDPVQGGDTQYF.

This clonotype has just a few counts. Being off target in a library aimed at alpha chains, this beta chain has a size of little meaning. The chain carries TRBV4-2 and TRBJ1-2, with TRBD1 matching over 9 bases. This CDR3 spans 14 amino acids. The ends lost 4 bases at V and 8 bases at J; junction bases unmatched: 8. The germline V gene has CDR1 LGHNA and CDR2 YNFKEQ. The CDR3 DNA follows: TGTGCCAGCAGCCCGTTACAGGGGGCGGAGGGCTACACCTTC. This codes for CASSPLQGAEGYTF.

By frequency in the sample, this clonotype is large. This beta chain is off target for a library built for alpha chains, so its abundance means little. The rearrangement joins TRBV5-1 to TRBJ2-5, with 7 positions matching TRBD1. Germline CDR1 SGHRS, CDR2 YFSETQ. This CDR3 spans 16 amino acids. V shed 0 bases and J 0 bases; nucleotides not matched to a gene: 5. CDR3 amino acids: CASSLGTGMDQETQYF. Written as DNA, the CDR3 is TGCGCCAGCAGCTTGGGGACAGGCATGGACCAAGAGACCCAGTACTTC.

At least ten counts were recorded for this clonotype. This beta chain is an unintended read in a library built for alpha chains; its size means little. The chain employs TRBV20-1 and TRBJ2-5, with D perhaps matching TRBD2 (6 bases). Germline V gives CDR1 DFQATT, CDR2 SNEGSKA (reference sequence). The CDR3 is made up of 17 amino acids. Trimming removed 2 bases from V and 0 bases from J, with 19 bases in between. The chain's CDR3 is CSARSPWLARNQETQYF. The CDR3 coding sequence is TGCAGTGCTAGATCCCCTTGGCTAGCGCGGAACCAAGAGACCCAGTACTTC.

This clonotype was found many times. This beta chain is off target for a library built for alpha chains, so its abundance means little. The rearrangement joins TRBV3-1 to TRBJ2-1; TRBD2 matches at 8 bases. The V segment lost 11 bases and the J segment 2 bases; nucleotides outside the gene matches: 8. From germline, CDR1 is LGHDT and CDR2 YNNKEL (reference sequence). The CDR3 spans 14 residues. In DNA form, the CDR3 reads TGTGCCGCGGGGGGCGGAGCCGCCTACAATGAGCAGTTCTTC. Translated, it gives CAAGGGAAYNEQFF.

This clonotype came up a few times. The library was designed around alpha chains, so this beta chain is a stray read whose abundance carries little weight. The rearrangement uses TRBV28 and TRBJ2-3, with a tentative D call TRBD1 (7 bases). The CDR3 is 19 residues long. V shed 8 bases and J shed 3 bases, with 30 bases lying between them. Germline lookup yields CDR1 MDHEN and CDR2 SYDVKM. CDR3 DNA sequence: TGTGCCAGCCCGGGGGATAGGGGACAGCAACTGTCTCGGACAGATACGCAGTATTTT. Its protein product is CASPGDRGQQLSRTDTQYF.

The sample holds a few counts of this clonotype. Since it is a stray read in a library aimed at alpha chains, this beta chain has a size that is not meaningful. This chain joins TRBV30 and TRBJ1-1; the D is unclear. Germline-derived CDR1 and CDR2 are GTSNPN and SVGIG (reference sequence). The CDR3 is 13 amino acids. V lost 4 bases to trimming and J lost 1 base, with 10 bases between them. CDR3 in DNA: TGTGCCTGGAATCTATTCGGGAACACTGAAGCTTTCTTT. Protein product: CAWNLFGNTEAFF. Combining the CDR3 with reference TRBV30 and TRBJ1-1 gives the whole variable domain SQTIHQWPATLVQPVGSPLSLECTVEGTSNPNLYWYRQAAGRGLQLLFYSVGIGQISSEVPQNLSASRPQDRQFILSSKKLLLSDSGFYLCAWNLFGNTEAFFGQGTRLTVV.

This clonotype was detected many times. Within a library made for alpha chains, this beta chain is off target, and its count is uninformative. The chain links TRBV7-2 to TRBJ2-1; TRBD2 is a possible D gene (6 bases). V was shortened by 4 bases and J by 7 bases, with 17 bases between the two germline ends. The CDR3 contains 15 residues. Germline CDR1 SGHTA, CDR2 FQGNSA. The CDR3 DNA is TGTGCCAGCAGCTCGGGAGTTCGAGCCCCAAATGAGCAGTTCTTC. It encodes CASSSGVRAPNEQFF.

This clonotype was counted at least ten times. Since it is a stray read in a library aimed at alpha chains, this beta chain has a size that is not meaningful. The CDR3 reads CSVDTGATDTQYF. The CDR3 DNA sequence: TGCAGCGTTGACACAGGGGCAACAGATACGCAGTATTTT. The gene calls are TRBV29-1 and TRBJ2-3, with 7 nucleotides matching TRBD1. The CDR3 contains 13 residues. V shed 3 bases and J 3 bases; nucleotides not matched to a gene: 3. The V gene's germline CDR1 is SQVTM and CDR2 ANQGSEA.

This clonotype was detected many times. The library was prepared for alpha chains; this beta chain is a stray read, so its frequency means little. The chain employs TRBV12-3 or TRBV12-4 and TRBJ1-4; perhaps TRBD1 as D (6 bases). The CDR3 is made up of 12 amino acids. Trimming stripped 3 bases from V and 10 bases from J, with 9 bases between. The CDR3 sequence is CASSFFRGKLFF. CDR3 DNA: TGTGCCAGCAGTTTCTTCAGGGGAAAACTGTTTTTT.

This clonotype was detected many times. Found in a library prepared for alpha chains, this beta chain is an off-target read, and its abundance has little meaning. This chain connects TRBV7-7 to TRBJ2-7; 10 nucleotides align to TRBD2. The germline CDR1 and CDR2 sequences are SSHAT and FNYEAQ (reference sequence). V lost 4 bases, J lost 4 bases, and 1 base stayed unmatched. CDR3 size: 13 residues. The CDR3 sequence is CASSSAGGYEQYF. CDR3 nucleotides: TGTGCCAGCAGCTCAGCGGGGGGGTACGAGCAGTACTTC.

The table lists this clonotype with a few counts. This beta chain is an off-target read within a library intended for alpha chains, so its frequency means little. DNA for the CDR3: TGTGCCAGTAGTATAGGGGGCTACGAGCAGTACTTC. Translated, it gives CASSIGGYEQYF. This sequence joins TRBV19 and TRBJ2-7, with D unresolved. The V and J ends lost 1 base and 3 bases respectively, with 4 bases between them. The CDR3 covers 12 residues. From germline, CDR1 is LNHDA and CDR2 SQIVND (reference sequence).

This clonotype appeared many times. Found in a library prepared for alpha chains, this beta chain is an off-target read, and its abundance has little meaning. CDR3 protein: CASSFEGLAGVEQYF. DNA for the CDR3: TGTGCCAGCAGCTTCGAAGGCCTAGCGGGGGTCGAGCAGTACTTC. The rearrangement uses TRBV7-6 and TRBJ2-7; 10 bases align to TRBD2. Germline CDR1 reads SGHVS; CDR2 reads FNYEAQ. V gave up 3 bases and J gave up 6 bases; unmatched junction bases: 8. CDR3 length: 15 amino acids.

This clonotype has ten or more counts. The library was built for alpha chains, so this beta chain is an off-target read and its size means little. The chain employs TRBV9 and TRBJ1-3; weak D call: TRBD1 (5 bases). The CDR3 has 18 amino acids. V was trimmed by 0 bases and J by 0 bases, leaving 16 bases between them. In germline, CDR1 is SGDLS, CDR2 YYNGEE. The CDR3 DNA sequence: TGTGCCAGCAGCGTAGCCCCAGGGCGAAGGAGCTCTGGAAACACCATATATTTT. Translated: CASSVAPGRRSSGNTIYF.

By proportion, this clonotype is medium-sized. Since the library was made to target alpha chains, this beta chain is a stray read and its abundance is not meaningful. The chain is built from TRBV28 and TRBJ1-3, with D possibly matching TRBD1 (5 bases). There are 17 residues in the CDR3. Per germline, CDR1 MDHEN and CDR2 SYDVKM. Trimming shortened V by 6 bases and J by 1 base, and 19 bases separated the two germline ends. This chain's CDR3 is CASRTLTRGVSGNTIYF. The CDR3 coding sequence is TGTGCCAGCAGGACCTTGACAAGGGGAGTTTCTGGAAACACCATATATTTT.

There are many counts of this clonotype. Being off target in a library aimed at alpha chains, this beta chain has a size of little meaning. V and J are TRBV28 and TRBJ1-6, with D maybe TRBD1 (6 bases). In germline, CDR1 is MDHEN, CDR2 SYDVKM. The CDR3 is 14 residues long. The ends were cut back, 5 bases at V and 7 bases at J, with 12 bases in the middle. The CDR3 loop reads CASSLRGANSPLHF. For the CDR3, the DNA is TGTGCCAGCAGTCTCAGGGGCGCAAATTCACCCCTCCACTTT.

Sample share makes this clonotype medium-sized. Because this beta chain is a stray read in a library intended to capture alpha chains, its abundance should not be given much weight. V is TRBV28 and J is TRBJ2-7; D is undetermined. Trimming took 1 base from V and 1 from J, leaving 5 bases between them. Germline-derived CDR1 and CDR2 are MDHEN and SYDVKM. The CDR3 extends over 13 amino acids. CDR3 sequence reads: CASSLSPSYEQYF. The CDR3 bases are TGTGCCAGCAGTTTATCCCCGTCCTACGAGCAGTACTTC.

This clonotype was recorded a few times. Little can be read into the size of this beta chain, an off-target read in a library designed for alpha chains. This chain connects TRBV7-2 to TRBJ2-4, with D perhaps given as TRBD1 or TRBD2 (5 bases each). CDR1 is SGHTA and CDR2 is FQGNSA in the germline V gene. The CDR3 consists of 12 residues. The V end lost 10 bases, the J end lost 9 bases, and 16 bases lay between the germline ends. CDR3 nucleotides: TGTGCCACCGGGACGGAGGATCGCATTCAGTACTTC. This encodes CATGTEDRIQYF.